Listed below are T cell receptor beta chains from one sample, sequenced in a study of blood T cell repertoires in COVID-19. Profiling relied on immunoSEQ multiplex PCR, and the TCRdb table lists in-frame clones only, not all of them. The sample includes about 400,000 clones, 75% to 90% of them seen just once. Sequencing input: peripheral blood. These receptors were taken from a young woman with active or convalescent COVID-19. The CDR3 runs from the conserved cysteine through the conserved F or W. D genes are given only for firm matches. Rows may omit the clone size; those that give it use once, few, many or a size class.

D: TRBD2; V: TRBV7-2; size: NA; J: TRBJ2-7; CDR3: CASSLGGGPGREQYF; DNA: TGTGCCAGCAGCTTAGGCGGGGGGCCGGGTCGAGAGCAGTACTTC
D: TRBD1; V: TRBV15; size: NA; J: TRBJ1-2; CDR3: CATSPDRALSINYGYTF; DNA: TGTGCCACCAGCCCGGACAGGGCCCTTTCTATTAACTATGGCTACACCTTC
D: NA; V: TRBV7-6; size: NA; J: TRBJ2-1; CDR3: CASSLVEESYNEQFF; DNA: TGTGCCAGCAGCTTAGTGGAGGAATCCTACAATGAGCAGTTCTTC
D: NA; V: TRBV27; size: NA; J: TRBJ2-3; CDR3: CASSLIGGVTDTQYF; DNA: TGTGCCAGCAGTTTGATTGGCGGGGTCACAGATACGCAGTATTTT
D: NA; V: TRBV5-1; size: few; J: TRBJ1-1; CDR3: CASSPREGLNTEAFF; DNA: TGCGCCAGCAGCCCGCGGGAGGGGTTGAACACTGAAGCTTTCTTT
D: NA; V: TRBV6-2/TRBV6-3; size: NA; J: TRBJ1-5; CDR3: CASSLDSKSQHF; DNA: TGTGCCAGCAGTCTAGACAGTAAGTCCCAGCATTTT
D: NA; V: TRBV12-3/TRBV12-4; size: NA; J: TRBJ1-2; CDR3: CASSSGEHYGYTF; DNA: TGTGCCAGCAGTTCGGGGGAGCACTATGGCTACACCTTC
D: NA; V: TRBV7-2; size: NA; J: TRBJ1-1; CDR3: CASSLMGHQNTEAFF; DNA: TGTGCCAGCAGCTTAATGGGACACCAGAACACTGAAGCTTTCTTT
D: TRBD1; V: TRBV5-1; size: NA; J: TRBJ2-1; CDR3: CASSLGDRGNEQFF; DNA: TGCGCCAGCAGCTTGGGGGACAGGGGCAATGAGCAGTTCTTC
D: NA; V: TRBV21-1; size: NA; J: TRBJ2-1; CDR3: CASSKCTSGAYNEQFF; DNA: TGTGCCAGCAGCAAATGCACTAGCGGGGCTTACAATGAGCAGTTCTTC
D: TRBD1; V: TRBV7-9; size: NA; J: TRBJ1-2; CDR3: CASSLETGDRYTF; DNA: TGTGCCAGCAGCTTAGAGACAGGGGACCGCTACACCTTC
D: NA; V: TRBV4-1; size: few; J: TRBJ1-5; CDR3: CASSQKTERDSNQPQHF; DNA: TGCGCCAGCAGCCAAAAGACCGAGCGGGATAGCAATCAGCCCCAGCATTTT
D: NA; V: TRBV4-1; size: once; J: TRBJ1-2; CDR3: CASSQDPGAYGYTF; DNA: TGCGCCAGCAGCCAGGATCCAGGGGCCTATGGCTACACCTTC
D: NA; V: TRBV4-1; size: NA; J: TRBJ2-7; CDR3: CASSKGGGPYEQYF; DNA: TGCGCCAGCAGTAAGGGGGGGGGCCCTTACGAGCAGTACTTC
D: NA; V: TRBV10-2; size: NA; J: TRBJ2-3; CDR3: CASMVGTSTDTQYF; DNA: TGCGCCAGCATGGTAGGGACTAGCACAGATACGCAGTATTTT
D: NA; V: TRBV5-1; size: NA; J: TRBJ2-7; CDR3: CASSSGGRGHGYEQYF; DNA: TGCGCCAGCAGCTCTGGGGGCAGGGGCCACGGTTACGAGCAGTACTTC
D: TRBD1; V: TRBV5-1; size: NA; J: TRBJ2-2; CDR3: CASSGTGGTGELFF; DNA: TGCGCCAGCAGCGGGACAGGGGGCACCGGGGAGCTGTTTTTT
D: NA; V: TRBV19; size: NA; J: TRBJ2-1; CDR3: CASSTRDIKQFF; DNA: TGTGCCAGTAGTACACGGGACATTAAGCAGTTCTTC
D: NA; V: TRBV3-1/TRBV3-2; size: few; J: TRBJ1-1; CDR3: CASSQVRGTEAFF; DNA: TGTGCCAGCAGCCAGGTCAGGGGCACTGAAGCTTTCTTT
D: NA; V: TRBV7-9; size: NA; J: TRBJ1-3; CDR3: CASSTASGNTIYF; DNA: TGTGCCAGCAGTACAGCCTCTGGAAACACCATATATTTT
D: TRBD2; V: TRBV11-3; size: NA; J: TRBJ2-2; CDR3: CASSDSGDTGELFF; DNA: TGTGCCAGCAGCGATAGCGGGGACACCGGGGAGCTGTTTTTT
D: TRBD2; V: TRBV15; size: NA; J: TRBJ2-1; CDR3: CATSASGREDEQFF; DNA: TGTGCCACCAGCGCTAGCGGGAGAGAGGATGAGCAGTTCTTC
D: NA; V: TRBV3-1/TRBV3-2; size: once; J: TRBJ2-1; CDR3: CASSQDGSSYNEQFF; DNA: TGTGCCAGCAGCCAAGACGGGAGTTCCTACAATGAGCAGTTCTTC
D: NA; V: TRBV7-8; size: NA; J: TRBJ1-5; CDR3: CASSLGGRNQPQHF; DNA: TGTGCCAGCAGCTTAGGCGGGAGAAATCAGCCCCAGCATTTT
D: NA; V: TRBV5-1; size: NA; J: TRBJ1-1; CDR3: CASSLGPGNTEAFF; DNA: TGCGCCAGCAGCTTGGGTCCCGGGAACACTGAAGCTTTCTTT
D: NA; V: TRBV6-4; size: NA; J: TRBJ2-1; CDR3: CASSDSETNEQFF; DNA: TGTGCCAGCAGTGACTCGGAGACGAATGAGCAGTTCTTC
D: NA; V: TRBV2; size: once; J: TRBJ2-2; CDR3: CASKSTRTGELFF; DNA: TGTGCCAGCAAAAGTACCCGGACCGGGGAGCTGTTTTTT
D: NA; V: TRBV6-1; size: NA; J: TRBJ1-3; CDR3: CASSEEVGGGGNTIYF; DNA: TGTGCCAGCAGTGAAGAAGTAGGGGGGGGAGGAAACACCATATATTTT
D: NA; V: TRBV18; size: NA; J: TRBJ1-1; CDR3: CASSPAGADTEAFF; DNA: TGTGCCAGCTCACCAGCGGGGGCGGACACTGAAGCTTTCTTT
D: TRBD1; V: TRBV10-2; size: NA; J: TRBJ1-1; CDR3: CASRDRGYTEAFF; DNA: TGCGCCAGCAGGGACAGGGGGTACACTGAAGCTTTCTTT
D: NA; V: TRBV25-1; size: NA; J: TRBJ1-2; CDR3: CASRESGHQRDTF; DNA: TGTGCCAGCAGGGAGTCGGGACACCAAAGGGACACCTTC
D: TRBD1; V: TRBV24-1; size: NA; J: TRBJ1-4; CDR3: CATSDLGTGNEKLFF; DNA: TGTGCCACCAGTGATTTAGGGACAGGGAATGAAAAACTGTTTTTT
D: NA; V: TRBV3-1/TRBV3-2; size: NA; J: TRBJ2-2; CDR3: CASSHRDYTGELFF; DNA: TGTGCCAGCAGCCATCGTGACTACACCGGGGAGCTGTTTTTT
D: NA; V: TRBV19; size: NA; J: TRBJ1-5; CDR3: CASLREGQNRVNQPQHF; DNA: TGTGCCTCCCTAAGGGAGGGTCAGAACAGGGTAAATCAGCCCCAGCATTTT
D: NA; V: TRBV18; size: NA; J: TRBJ1-1; CDR3: CASRENTEAFF; DNA: TGTGCCAGTCGGGAGAACACTGAAGCTTTCTTT
D: NA; V: TRBV7-8; size: NA; J: TRBJ1-2; CDR3: CASSAMTVNYGYTF; DNA: TGTGCCAGCAGCGCAATGACAGTGAACTATGGCTACACCTTC
D: NA; V: TRBV7-8; size: NA; J: TRBJ1-2; CDR3: CASSNKAGYGYTF; DNA: TGTGCCAGCAGTAACAAGGCGGGCTATGGCTACACCTTC